These 7 T cell receptor beta chains were all obtained from the same sample, sequenced in a study of blood T cell repertoires in COVID-19. Here immunoSEQ multiplex PCR was the method, and the copy in TCRdb shows in-frame clones only, minus some. Of approximately 270,000 clones listed, approximately 83% were seen once; the top ten hold more than 3.5%. The sample taken for sequencing was PBMCs or T cells enriched from blood (not recorded which). These receptors were obtained from a woman aged 25 to 39 who had recovered from COVID-19.

The chain has TRBV6-5 and TRBJ1-3; no clear D gene. This CDR3 has 14 amino acids. V was cut by 6 bases and J by 0 bases, with 9 bases left in between. CDR1 is MNHEY and CDR2 is SVGAGI in the germline V gene. The CDR3 nucleotides read TGTGCCAGCAGCAACAGCGGCTCTGGAAACACCATATATTTT. This sequence encodes CASSNSGSGNTIYF.

CDR3 DNA: TGTGCCAGCAGCTTCTTTACAGGGGTCAGCTACGAGCAGTACTTC. Its translation is CASSFFTGVSYEQYF. The chain joins TRBV7-2 to TRBJ2-7, with 7 nucleotides matching TRBD1. Germline V CDR1 and CDR2: SGHTA, FQGNSA. V shed 3 bases and J 3 bases; nucleotides not matched to a gene: 8. The CDR3 extends over 15 amino acids.

This clone occurred a few times. The gene calls are TRBV10-3 and TRBJ1-4, with TRBD1 as a possible D gene (5 bases). Germline loops: CDR1 ENHRY, CDR2 SYGVKD. Trimming removed 6 bases from V and 5 bases from J, with 7 bases in between. The CDR3 extends over 12 amino acids. The CDR3 loop is CAIRRDNEKLFF. CDR3 nucleotides: TGTGCCATCAGGCGGGACAATGAAAAACTGTTTTTT.

The chain has TRBV7-6 and TRBJ2-1; TRBD2 aligns across 8 bases. This CDR3 comprises 16 residues. The V gene end was trimmed by 7 bases and the J gene end by 5 bases; junction bases not matched to a gene: 13. Germline CDR1 SGHVS, CDR2 FNYEAQ. DNA of the CDR3: TGTGCCAGCACCCCCAGGTCGGGACTAGTCAACAATGAGCAGTTCTTC. Amino acid sequence: CASTPRSGLVNNEQFF.

V and J are TRBV18 and TRBJ1-4; D ambiguous. Germline V gene lookup returns CDR1 KGHSH and CDR2 LQKENI. The V and J ends lost 4 bases and 0 bases respectively, with 9 bases between them. This CDR3 has 15 residues. The CDR3, as DNA: TGTGCCAGCTCACTGGCCATCGCAACTAATGAAAAACTGTTTTTT. Translation: CASSLAIATNEKLFF.

This chain joins TRBV10-1 and TRBJ1-1; 7 bases fit TRBD1. Germline trimming cut 2 bases from V and 4 bases from J; bases unmatched to any gene: 7. CDR1 and CDR2 (germline): WNHNN, SYGVQD (reference sequence). This CDR3 comprises 15 residues. The CDR3 sequence: CASSEGTTGTTEAFF. The CDR3 nucleotides are TGCGCCAGCAGTGAGGGGACGACAGGGACCACTGAAGCTTTCTTT.

A few counts support this clone. The V gene is TRBV19, the J gene TRBJ1-2; 7 nucleotides match TRBD1. The CDR3 sequence is 19 residues long. V trimming: 5 bases; J trimming: 3 bases; junction bases outside the gene matches: 21. Germline CDR1 reads LNHDA; CDR2 reads SQIVND (reference sequence). The CDR3 sequence is CASSATSGGRTLYYYGYTF. CDR3 sequence (DNA): TGTGCCAGTAGTGCCACCTCAGGGGGTAGGACATTATACTACTATGGCTACACCTTC.